The 29 T cell receptor beta chains given below trace back to one sample, sequenced in a study of blood T cell repertoires in COVID-19 (dated by TCRdb to the early 2020s). Receptor libraries were prepared by the immunoSEQ multiplex PCR assay. Not all clones reach the TCRdb copy of this immuneACCESS table, which keeps in-frame sequences only. Checked studies attribute under half of the gap to unresolved V genes and leave the rest unexplained. This sample comprises about 370,000 clones, approximately 89% of them detected only once. The ten largest clones take up 1.7% of the sample. The sample comprised PBMCs or T cells enriched from blood (not recorded which). The source of these receptors is a woman in her twenties or thirties who had recovered from COVID-19.

The V gene is TRBV2, the J gene TRBJ2-7; no reliable D call. The germline gives CDR1 SNHLY, CDR2 FYNNEI. Between the trimmed V and J ends, which lost 7 bases and 3 bases, there was a span of 10 bases. The CDR3 extends over 12 amino acids. The CDR3 DNA reads as TGTGCCAGCATGGAGTCCAGCTACGAGCAGTACTTC. Protein: CASMESSYEQYF.

The chain carries TRBV4-1 and TRBJ2-1; TRBD1 matches 8 bases. CDR3 length equals 15 residues. V lost 2 bases to trimming and J lost 8 bases; unmatched junction nucleotides: 8. The germline gives CDR1 MGHRA, CDR2 YSYEKL. The CDR3 DNA sequence: TGCGCCAGCAGCCAAAGCCAGGGGGCGTTCGATGAGCAGTTCTTC. Its protein is CASSQSQGAFDEQFF.

The chain uses TRBV10-1 and TRBJ2-7; 8 nucleotides align to TRBD2. This CDR3 spans 13 amino acids. V lost 5 bases and J lost 5; bases outside the gene matches: 5. Germline V gene sequence: CDR1 WNHNN, CDR2 SYGVQD (reference sequence). The CDR3 spells CASSRAGVDEQYF. CDR3 nucleotide sequence: TGCGCCAGCAGTAGAGCGGGAGTAGACGAGCAGTACTTC.

V gene TRBV5-1 combines with J gene TRBJ1-2; 7 bases are shared with TRBD1. J lost 0 bases, V lost 4 bases, and 6 bases had no gene match. In germline, CDR1 is SGHRS, CDR2 YFSETQ. CDR3 length: 15 amino acids. CDR3 sequence reads: CASSATGQSNYGYTF. For the CDR3, the DNA is TGCGCCAGCAGCGCCACGGGACAGTCTAACTATGGCTACACCTTC.

Notes on this clone: Additional DNA sequences in this sample encode the identical CDR3. The chain has TRBV28 and TRBJ2-7; possibly TRBD1 for D (5 bases). The CDR3 covers 11 residues. V was shortened by 2 bases and J by 6 bases, with 5 bases between the two germline ends. From germline, CDR1 is MDHEN and CDR2 SYDVKM. CDR3 amino acids: CASSLRGEQYF. The CDR3 DNA is TGTGCCAGCAGTTTAAGGGGCGAGCAGTACTTC.

V usage is TRBV4-1 and J usage is TRBJ2-4; D might be TRBD2 (5 bases). Germline lookup yields CDR1 MGHRA and CDR2 YSYEKL. Trimming pared 0 bases from V and 6 bases from J, leaving 9 bases between. This CDR3 comprises 14 residues. Here the CDR3 reads CASSQDLLANIQYF. The CDR3 DNA reads as TGCGCCAGCAGCCAAGATCTCCTAGCAAACATTCAGTACTTC.

The rearrangement links TRBV6-2 or TRBV6-3 to TRBJ1-2, with TRBD1 matching 8 bases. Looked up from germline, CDR1 is MNHEY and CDR2 is SVGEGT. J gave up 4 bases and V 5 bases, and 9 bases lay outside the gene matches. There are 15 residues in the CDR3. CDR3 DNA: TGTGCCAGCAGTATCGGACAGGGCGGATTCTATGGCTACACCTTC. Translated, it gives CASSIGQGGFYGYTF.

The CDR3 DNA follows: TGTGCCAGTAGTATGTTCTCCAGGGGATATGGCTACACCTTC. Translated, it gives CASSMFSRGYGYTF. This sequence joins TRBV19 and TRBJ1-2; D is possibly TRBD1 (6 bases). Trimming removed 3 bases from V and 5 bases from J, with 13 bases in between. CDR1 and CDR2 (germline): LNHDA, SQIVND (reference sequence). The CDR3 contains 14 residues.

J is TRBJ1-2 and V is TRBV7-9; TRBD1 is a possible D gene (5 bases). This CDR3 has 15 amino acids. Between the trimmed V and J ends, which lost 5 bases and 0 bases, there was a span of 13 bases. CDR1 is SEHNR and CDR2 is FQNEAQ in the germline V gene (reference sequence). The CDR3: CASSPGGPPNYGYTF. The CDR3 nucleotides read TGTGCCAGCAGCCCGGGGGGACCACCTAACTATGGCTACACCTTC.

This chain uses TRBV10-3 with TRBJ2-7, with TRBD1 identical over 9 bases. V was pared by 7 bases and J by 3 bases, with 4 bases of the junction left unmatched. CDR1 is ENHRY and CDR2 is SYGVKD in the germline V gene. This CDR3 has 13 residues. The CDR3 sequence is CAIKGQGDYEQYF. Here the CDR3 DNA reads TGTGCCATCAAGGGACAGGGTGACTACGAGCAGTACTTC.

The chain carries TRBV10-1 and TRBJ2-2; TRBD1 might be the D (6 bases). Trimming stripped 3 bases from V and 4 bases from J, with 15 bases between. The CDR3 has 16 residues. Germline V lookup: CDR1 WNHNN, CDR2 SYGVQD (reference sequence). In DNA form, the CDR3 reads TGCGCCAGCAGTGAATATCAGACAGGAGTCACCGGGGAGCTGTTTTTT. Protein sequence: CASSEYQTGVTGELFF.

The J gene is TRBJ1-1, the V gene TRBV28; no firm D call. Germline lookup yields CDR1 MDHEN and CDR2 SYDVKM. The CDR3 covers 15 residues. Trimming shortened V by 8 bases and J by 0 bases, and 16 bases separated the two germline ends. The CDR3 coding sequence is TGTGCCAGCTTAGCTCTAGGTGAGCTGAACACTGAAGCTTTCTTT. Residues: CASLALGELNTEAFF.

To note about this clone: The sample holds other DNA sequences that translate to the same CDR3. The chain joins TRBV5-1 to TRBJ2-3; D is possibly TRBD2 (6 bases). The V and J ends lost 2 bases and 1 base respectively, with 8 bases between them. From germline, CDR1 is SGHRS and CDR2 YFSETQ. This CDR3 region has 14 residues. The DNA of the CDR3 is TGCGCCAGCAGCTTACCTAGCGGCACAGATACGCAGTATTTT. This gives the protein CASSLPSGTDTQYF.

The gene calls are TRBV10-3 and TRBJ1-3, with D tentatively TRBD1 (5 bases). V lost 2 bases to trimming and J lost 0 bases, with 8 bases between them. Germline CDR1 and CDR2: ENHRY and SYGVKD. The CDR3 length is 15 residues. The CDR3, as DNA: TGTGCCATCAGTGAGGCAGGGAACTCTGGAAACACCATATATTTT. It yields the protein CAISEAGNSGNTIYF.

The V and J genes are TRBV27 and TRBJ1-5; maybe TRBD1 (6 bases). The V end was cut by 3 bases, the J end by 7 bases, with 16 bases between. Germline V gene lookup returns CDR1 MNHEY and CDR2 SMNVEV (reference sequence). This CDR3 has 15 residues. The CDR3, as DNA: TGTGCCAGCAGTTTTCAGGGGCGCAAGGGGCAGCCCCAGCATTTT. Translated: CASSFQGRKGQPQHF.

This clone is a singleton in its sample. The chain recombines TRBV4-3 with TRBJ1-1; D might be TRBD1 (5 bases). Trimming removed 5 bases at V and 3 bases at J, with 16 bases between. Germline V gene data show CDR1 as LGHNA and CDR2 as YSLEER. There are 15 residues in the CDR3. The CDR3 here is CASSATARGYTEAFF. The CDR3, as DNA: TGCGCCAGCAGCGCTACTGCACGGGGGTACACTGAAGCTTTCTTT.

On this clone: Other DNA sequences of this sample code for an identical CDR3. The V and J genes are TRBV20-1 and TRBJ1-1, with a tentative D call TRBD1 (6 bases). The germline V gene encodes CDR1 DFQATT and CDR2 SNEGSKA (reference sequence). The CDR3 totals 11 residues. V lost 3 bases and J lost 5, with 7 bases in between. CDR3 sequence: CSASRGTEAFF. The CDR3 DNA reads as TGCAGTGCTAGTAGGGGGACTGAAGCTTTCTTT.

The chain combines TRBV30 with TRBJ1-3; weak D call: TRBD1 (6 bases). The V end was cut by 3 bases, the J end by 0 bases, with 9 bases between. There are 14 residues in the CDR3. CDR1 GTSNPN and CDR2 SVGIG come from the germline V gene (reference sequence). The chain's CDR3 is CAWRTGNSGNTIYF. The CDR3 bases are TGTGCCTGGAGGACAGGCAACTCTGGAAACACCATATATTTT.

The chain employs TRBV27 and TRBJ1-1; TRBD1 matches at 7 bases. Germline CDR1 and CDR2: MNHEY and SMNVEV (reference sequence). There are 15 residues in the CDR3. V was pared by 5 bases and J by 3 bases, with 9 bases of the junction left unmatched. This chain's CDR3 is CASSLRQGAYTEAFF. CDR3 DNA: TGTGCCAGCAGTCTAAGACAGGGAGCATACACTGAAGCTTTCTTT.

The chain uses TRBV2 and TRBJ1-4; 7 nucleotides align to TRBD1. CDR1 is SNHLY and CDR2 is FYNNEI in the germline V gene. The CDR3 runs to 15 residues. V dropped 5 bases and J dropped 3; count of bases not matched to a gene: 6. The CDR3 DNA follows: TGTGCCAGCAGTTGGATGGGACAGCCTAATGAAAAACTGTTTTTT. Translated, it gives CASSWMGQPNEKLFF.

J is TRBJ1-5 and V is TRBV7-8; 9 nucleotides align to TRBD1. Germline V gene sequence: CDR1 SGHVS, CDR2 FQNEAQ. The length of the CDR3 is 15 residues. Germline trimming cut 5 bases from V and 5 bases from J; bases unmatched to any gene: 7. The CDR3, as DNA: TGTGCCAGCAGCATCGGGACAGGGAAGCATCAGCCCCAGCATTTT. Translating gives CASSIGTGKHQPQHF. The full variable domain, with the rest looked up from reference TRBV7-8 and TRBJ1-5, is GAGVSQSPRYKVAKRGQDVALRCDPISGHVSLFWYQQALGQGPEFLTYFQNEAQLDKSGLPSDRFFAERPEGSVSTLKIQRTQQEDSAVYLCASSIGTGKHQPQHFGDGTRLSIL.

V gene TRBV20-1 combines with J gene TRBJ2-3; TRBD2 aligns across 9 bases. V gave up 3 bases and J gave up 6 bases; unmatched junction bases: 7. Germline V gene data show CDR1 as DFQATT and CDR2 as SNEGSKA (reference sequence). The CDR3 has 14 amino acids. The CDR3 sequence: CSASASGITDTQYF. CDR3 coding DNA: TGCAGTGCTAGTGCTAGCGGGATTACGGATACGCAGTATTTT.

The chain joins TRBV11-2 to TRBJ1-6, with 7 positions matching TRBD1. V lost 5 bases, J lost 1 base, and 5 bases stayed unmatched. The CDR3 sequence is 16 residues long. Per germline, CDR1 SGHAT and CDR2 FQNNGV. CDR3: CASSDRVRSYNSPLHF. Here the CDR3 DNA reads TGTGCCAGCAGCGACAGGGTACGGTCCTATAATTCACCCCTCCACTTT.

The chain has TRBV4-3 and TRBJ2-1; D might be TRBD1 (5 bases). The V gene's germline CDR1 is LGHNA and CDR2 YSLEER. V lost 0 bases and J lost 7, with 10 bases in between. CDR3 length equals 14 residues. CDR3 region: CASSQDSSGNEQFF. CDR3 nucleotide sequence: TGCGCCAGCAGCCAAGATTCGTCAGGGAATGAGCAGTTCTTC.

The chain joins TRBV2 to TRBJ2-7; TRBD1 matches at 8 bases. The CDR3 sequence is 15 residues long. From germline, CDR1 is SNHLY and CDR2 FYNNEI. The V and J ends lost 6 bases and 2 bases, in that order; junction bases with no gene match: 9. The CDR3 DNA sequence: TGTGCCAGCAGCGTGGACAGGGTGGTCGCCTACGAGCAGTACTTC. Translated: CASSVDRVVAYEQYF.

The CDR3 DNA reads as TGTGCCAGCAGTTACGTTTTCGGCAGGTCCTACGAGCAGTACTTC. Its protein is CASSYVFGRSYEQYF. The gene calls are TRBV6-5 and TRBJ2-7; no clear D gene. This CDR3 spans 15 amino acids. Trimming removed 2 bases from V and 1 base from J, with 12 bases in between. Germline V gene sequence: CDR1 MNHEY, CDR2 SVGAGI.

This clone was observed once. The V call is TRBV7-2, the J call TRBJ1-3, with D perhaps matching TRBD1 (5 bases). Germline V gives CDR1 SGHTA, CDR2 FQGNSA. Between the trimmed V and J ends, which lost 5 bases and 0 bases, there was a span of 11 bases. This CDR3 region has 15 residues. The CDR3 loop is CASSPQGFSGNTIYF. The CDR3 DNA is TGTGCCAGCAGCCCTCAGGGCTTCTCTGGAAACACCATATATTTT.

This clone occurred a few times. In DNA form, the CDR3 reads TGTGCCAGCAGCATACAGGGTCATGGCAATCAGCCCCAGCATTTT. Its translation: CASSIQGHGNQPQHF. The V and J genes are TRBV7-2 and TRBJ1-5; D is perhaps TRBD1 (6 bases). This CDR3 contains 15 residues. Germline loops: CDR1 SGHTA, CDR2 FQGNSA. Between the trimmed V and J ends, which lost 5 bases and 2 bases, there was a span of 13 bases.

This clone was seen only once. The gene calls are TRBV9 and TRBJ2-3; TRBD2 agrees at 7 bases. The length of the CDR3 is 15 residues. Germline V gives CDR1 SGDLS, CDR2 YYNGEE. Unmatched junction bases numbered 5, after V lost 1 base and J lost 3 bases. The CDR3 nucleotides read TGTGCCAGCAGCGTATGGGCTAGCGGTACAGATACGCAGTATTTT. Its protein is CASSVWASGTDTQYF.